This paragraph reports one TCR beta chain. Each CDR3 protein gets one entry after TCRdb re-called the RT-PCR reads with MiXCR. The sample lists about 210,000 distinct CDR3 sequences; about 37% were seen once. The source of the sample is a study of patients and donors after allogeneic stem cell transplantation. The sample comprised blood, either unsorted or a sorted T cell fraction (not recorded which). This sequence was found in a human donor who was either an allogeneic HSCT recipient or a stem cell or donor lymphocyte infusion donor (not recorded which). It is not recorded whose cells these are; they may come from a transplant donor.

The CDR3: CSVVAKGETQYF. The CDR3 region has the DNA TGCAGCGTTGTAGCAAAAGGGGAGACCCAGTACTTC. The chain couples TRBV29-1 to TRBJ2-5; D call uncertain. Germline V gene sequence: CDR1 SQVTM, CDR2 ANQGSEA. V was trimmed by 4 bases and J by 5 bases, leaving 11 bases between them. CDR3 length: 12 amino acids. The whole variable domain, remainder taken from reference TRBV29-1 and TRBJ2-5, is SAVISQKPSRDICQRGTSLTIQCQVDSQVTMMFWYRQQPGQSLTLIATANQGSEATYESGFVIDKFPISRPNLTFSTLTVSNMSPEDSSIYLCSVVAKGETQYFGPGTRLLVL.